The T cell receptor beta chain described here comes from a study of regulatory T cells in long-lasting Graves disease. Study-level points and caveats: Persistent cases of Graves' showed reduced TCR diversity relative to newly diagnosed patients.

Described time point: persistent/refractory GD, antithyroid drugs over 5 years with positive TRAb. Isolated PBMC RNA provided the starting material for the TCR library. By American Thyroid Association guidelines, Graves' disease was diagnosed in the cohort. On this clonotype: The antigen is undetermined.

Germline lookup yields CDR1 MNHEY and CDR2 SMNVEV (reference sequence). This CDR3 contains 15 residues. The V end was cut by 7 bases, the J end by 0 bases, with 15 bases between. Arm-PCR of CDR3 regions with iRepertoire HTBI primers generated TCR beta libraries. TCRdb re-called the multiplex PCR reads through MiXCR, storing one row per CDR3 protein. The sample consists of 600,000 to 800,000 distinct CDR3 sequences, 30% of them appearing once. Sequencing was performed on peripheral blood mononuclear cells (PBMCs), taken when the disease was refractory, from a patient treated with antithyroid drugs. V usage is TRBV27 and J usage is TRBJ1-1, with D possibly matching TRBD1 (6 bases). The source is a female donor with Graves disease. DNA for the CDR3: TGTGCCAGCACTGGAGAGGGGGGTTTGAACACTGAAGCTTTCTTT. Its translation: CASTGEGGLNTEAFF.